Listed here are 11 T cell receptor beta chains from one sample, sequenced in a study of blood T cells in healthy people across ages. Combining a sample-barcoded 5' primer with a J-beta primer mix, a second PCR ran for roughly 6 to 12 cycles. TCRdb processed the 5' RACE reads anew with MiXCR; each CDR3 protein has one entry. The table has some 1.6 million distinct CDR3 sequences, about 31% seen once. Sequencing was done on a sample of blood. These receptor sequences come from a woman aged 25 to 39 in good health.

V gene TRBV10-3 combines with J gene TRBJ2-2; 7 bases are shared with TRBD1. CDR1 and CDR2 (germline): ENHRY, SYGVKD. This CDR3 region has 18 residues. V was clipped by 5 bases and J by 1 base; unmatched bases: 13. CDR3 in DNA: TGTGCCATCAGTATTGCCCCAGACAGGGCGGTGAACACCGGGGAGCTGTTTTTT. Translating gives CAISIAPDRAVNTGELFF.

In this sample, this clonotype turned up a few times. The rearrangement uses TRBV29-1 and TRBJ2-7; the D gene is possibly TRBD1 (6 bases). The CDR3 spans 14 residues. The germline V and J ends were trimmed by 7 bases and 0 bases, with 16 bases remaining between them. Germline V gene sequence: CDR1 SQVTM, CDR2 ANQGSEA. The CDR3 bases are TGCAGCGGCCTCTTACAGGGTAACTCCTACGAGCAGTACTTC. Protein product: CSGLLQGNSYEQYF.

Only a few counts were recorded for this clonotype. V gene TRBV4-1 combines with J gene TRBJ2-1; no reliable D call. This CDR3 comprises 13 residues. Trimming removed 1 base from V and 6 bases from J, with 7 bases in between. Germline loops: CDR1 MGHRA, CDR2 YSYEKL. Written as DNA, the CDR3 is TGCGCCAGCAGCCAAGCAAGCCCCAATGAGCAGTTCTTC. This encodes CASSQASPNEQFF.

This clonotype was seen more than once but under ten times. This chain joins TRBV18 and TRBJ1-1; weak D call: TRBD1 (5 bases). CDR3 length: 15 amino acids. Germline V lookup: CDR1 KGHSH, CDR2 LQKENI. Trimming shortened V by 8 bases and J by 3 bases, and 19 bases separated the two germline ends. This CDR3 is CASQRGRSEHTEAFF. The CDR3 DNA reads TGTGCCAGCCAAAGGGGAAGATCTGAACACACTGAAGCTTTCTTT. The full variable domain, rest sourced from reference TRBV18 and TRBJ1-1, is NAGVMQNPRHLVRRRGQEARLRCSPMKGHSHVYWYRQLPEEGLKFMVYLQKENIIDESGMPKERFSAEFPKEGPSILRIQQVVRGDSAAYFCASQRGRSEHTEAFFGQGTRLTVV.

Concerning this clonotype itself: A much larger clone differs by one base, so this may be a read error. CDR3 sequence: CGAEGQETQYF. CDR3 nucleotide sequence: TGCGGTGCTGAGGGTCAAGAGACCCAGTACTTC. The rearrangement uses TRBV20-1 and TRBJ2-5; tentative D call: TRBD2 (5 bases). This CDR3 spans 11 amino acids. The germline V gene encodes CDR1 DFQATT and CDR2 SNEGSKA (reference sequence).

This clonotype was seen a handful of times. The chain recombines TRBV7-3 with TRBJ1-2; 7 bases align to TRBD1. Trimming removed 2 bases from V and 8 bases from J; junction bases left unmatched: 20. This CDR3 has 18 amino acids. Per germline, CDR1 SGHTA and CDR2 FQGTGA. The CDR3 bases are TGTGCCAGCAGCTTATACCGACAGGGACACCGCCGCCTAGAGGGCTACACCTTC. Its translation is CASSLYRQGHRRLEGYTF.

Regarding this clonotype: Mismatch with germline at one junction end may stem from a read error. The gene calls are TRBV6-2 or TRBV6-3 and TRBJ2-1, with D unclear. Per the germline V gene, CDR1 is MNHEY and CDR2 is SVGEGT. CDR3 length equals 13 residues. CDR3 nucleotides: TGTGCCAGCAGGCGACCAGGTTCGAATGGGCAGTTCTTC. This gives the protein CASRRPGSNGQFF.

This chain uses TRBV4-2 with TRBJ2-1; either TRBD1 or TRBD2 may supply D (6 bases each). In germline, CDR1 is LGHNA, CDR2 YNFKEQ. This CDR3 spans 16 amino acids. V was clipped by 0 bases and J by 6 bases, with 15 bases between them. The CDR3 nucleotides read TGTGCCAGCAGCCAAGAATTTAGGGGGGCGGTCAATGAGCAGTTCTTC. Translating gives CASSQEFRGAVNEQFF.

The gene calls are TRBV4-1 and TRBJ1-4; no clear D gene. The germline V gene has CDR1 MGHRA and CDR2 YSYEKL. The CDR3 is 15 residues long. Trimming took off 4 bases at V and 0 bases at J, with 9 bases between the two ends. CDR3 nucleotides: TGCGCCAGCAGCCCACCACGGACAACTAATGAAAAACTGTTTTTT. Translated, it gives CASSPPRTTNEKLFF.

Concerning this clonotype itself: Given the absence of the conserved phenylalanine or tryptophan at the CDR3 end, a read error is likely. V and J are TRBV4-2 and TRBJ2-7; D is possibly TRBD1 (5 bases). The CDR3 loop spans 13 amino acids. The V and J ends lost 4 bases and 5 bases respectively, with 12 bases between them. CDR1 is LGHNA and CDR2 is YNFKEQ in the germline V gene. The CDR3 nucleotides are TGTGCCAGCAGCCGGGCAGGGCCTGACGAGCAGTACTGC. Its protein is CASSRAGPDEQYC.

J is TRBJ2-2 and V is TRBV3-1; TRBD1 matches at 9 bases. J was trimmed by 4 bases and V by 4 bases; bases with no gene match: 7. This CDR3 comprises 16 residues. Germline V CDR1 and CDR2: LGHDT, YNNKEL (reference sequence). As DNA, the CDR3 is TGTGCCAGCAGCCGTCGCCGGGACAGGGTCACCGGGGAGCTGTTTTTT. The encoded protein is CASSRRRDRVTGELFF.